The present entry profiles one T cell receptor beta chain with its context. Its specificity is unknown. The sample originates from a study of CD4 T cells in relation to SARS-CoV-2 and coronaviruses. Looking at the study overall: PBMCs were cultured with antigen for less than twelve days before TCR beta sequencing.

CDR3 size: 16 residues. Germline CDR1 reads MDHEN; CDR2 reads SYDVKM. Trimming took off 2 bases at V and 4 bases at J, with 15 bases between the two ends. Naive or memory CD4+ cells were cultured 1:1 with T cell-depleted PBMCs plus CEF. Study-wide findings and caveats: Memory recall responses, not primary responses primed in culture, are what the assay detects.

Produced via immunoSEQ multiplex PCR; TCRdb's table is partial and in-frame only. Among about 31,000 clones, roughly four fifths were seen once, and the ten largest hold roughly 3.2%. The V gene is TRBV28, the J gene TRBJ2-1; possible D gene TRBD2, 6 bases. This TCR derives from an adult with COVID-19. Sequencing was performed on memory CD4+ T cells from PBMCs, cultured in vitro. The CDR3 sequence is CASSLRTTGMYNEQFF. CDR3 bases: TGTGCCAGCAGTTTACGGACTACCGGGATGTACAATGAGCAGTTCTTC.